This T cell receptor beta chain appears in the sequencing data of a study of shared clonotypes between healthy human individuals. Study conclusions and caveats: Naive subsets, compared against memory subsets, generally had larger estimated richness values.

Remarks on this clone: The antigen remains undetermined.

The CDR3 has 17 amino acids. The germline V and J ends were trimmed by 0 bases and 0 bases, with 15 bases remaining between them. CDR1 and CDR2 from the germline V gene are GTSNPN and SVGIG (reference sequence). Produced via immunoSEQ multiplex PCR; TCRdb's table is partial and in-frame only. The sample records approximately 1.5 million clones, 95% to 99% being singletons. The TCR sequence derives from a young man in good health. J is TRBJ1-3 and V is TRBV30; D is undetermined. Sequencing was performed on naive CD4+ T cells sorted from blood. Subset in this sample: CD45RA+ positively selected. This CDR3 is CAWSVPMGGYSGNTIYF. For the CDR3, the DNA is TGTGCCTGGAGTGTACCCATGGGCGGATACTCTGGAAACACCATATATTTT.